The rows below give T cell receptor beta chains drawn from one sample of a study of cytomegalovirus exposure and HLA in healthy donors. Sequencing was performed with immunoSEQ multiplex PCR; in TCRdb, only in-frame clones are kept and a portion is missing. The table records some 200,000 clones, approximately 83% of them present only once. The sequenced material came from PBMCs. The receptor set was obtained from a girl aged 5-17 years in good health and CMV-seronegative. The CDR3 runs from the conserved cysteine through the conserved F or W. Fields, in order: clone size, V gene, D gene, J gene, CDR3 DNA, CDR3 protein. The D gene is left open where the match is weak. Clone size, where shown, is once, few, many, or a class for clones that have expanded.

>-|TRBV27|TRBD2|TRBJ2-5
TGTGCCAGCAGTTACAGAGCGGGGGGCCTGGAAGAGACCCAGTACTTC
CASSYRAGGLEETQYF
>-|TRBV7-2|TRBD1|TRBJ1-1
TGTGCCAGCAGCTTACAGGGGGCAGTAAGGACTGAAGCTTTCTTT
CASSLQGAVRTEAFF
>-|TRBV6-6|TRBD1|TRBJ1-5
TGTGCCAGCAGTTTGACAGGGGGCAATCAGCCCCAGCATTTT
CASSLTGGNQPQHF
>once|TRBV28|TRBD1|TRBJ2-1
TGTGCCAGCAGATCTACCTCCGGTGAACAGGGGGTTGAGCAGTTCTTC
CASRSTSGEQGVEQFF
>-|TRBV30|TRBD1|TRBJ1-5
TGTGCCTGGAGCCTTAAGGGACAGGGGATGAGCAATCAGCCCCAGCATTTT
CAWSLKGQGMSNQPQHF
>-|TRBV28|-|TRBJ2-4
TGTGCCAGCAGTTTGCCAGGCGCGGGATCCAAAAACATTCAGTACTTC
CASSLPGAGSKNIQYF
>few|TRBV28|-|TRBJ1-1
TGTGCCATCGGGGGGGCTAACACTGAAGCTTTCTTT
CAIGGANTEAFF
>-|TRBV6-1|-|TRBJ1-2
TGTGCCGGGTTCCCTCTGAGGGGGAGTAATGGCTACACCTTC
CAGFPLRGSNGYTF
>-|TRBV6-5|-|TRBJ1-4
TGTGCCAGCAGTTACTCCGACAGCAGAAATGAAAAACTGTTTTTT
CASSYSDSRNEKLFF
>once|TRBV14|TRBD2|TRBJ2-5
TGTGCCAGCAGCCCTTTGACTAGCGGGCTGTCCCAGTACTTC
CASSPLTSGLSQYF
>-|TRBV28|TRBD2|TRBJ2-3
TGTGCCAGCAGCCAGTTAGGGGCTAGCGGGGACCCCACAGATACGCAGTATTTT
CASSQLGASGDPTDTQYF
>-|TRBV19|-|TRBJ1-2
TGTGCCAGTAGTATCCAGGGGCGCAACTATGGCTACACCTTC
CASSIQGRNYGYTF
>once|TRBV27|-|TRBJ2-3
TGTGCCAGCAGTTTATCGACACAGGGCACAGATACGCAGTATTTT
CASSLSTQGTDTQYF
>-|TRBV5-6|-|TRBJ2-1
TGTGCCAGCGGGGCAGGGGCATCCTACAATGAGCAGTTCTTC
CASGAGASYNEQFF
>few|TRBV28|-|TRBJ1-2
TGTGCCAGCAGTTTCCCTCGCGGGGGAATGGACCATGGCTACACCTTC
CASSFPRGGMDHGYTF
>few|TRBV19|-|TRBJ1-6
TGTGCCAGTAGTATCCAACCAGGGGATTCACCCCTCCACTTT
CASSIQPGDSPLHF
>-|TRBV15|-|TRBJ1-1
TGTGCCACCAGCACCCCCCGGCGGGGGGCGGGTGAAGCTTTCTTT
CATSTPRRGAGEAFF
>-|TRBV18|-|TRBJ2-7
TGTGCCAGCTCACCACCGTATTCCTACGAGCAGTACTTC
CASSPPYSYEQYF
>-|TRBV30|TRBD1|TRBJ2-2
TGTGCCTGGAGTTTACAGGGGTACGGGGAGCTGTTTTTT
CAWSLQGYGELFF
>once|TRBV6-5|TRBD1|TRBJ1-2
TGTGCCAGCAAAGGGTATGGTGAGGGGGCAATAGGCTACACCTTC
CASKGYGEGAIGYTF
>-|TRBV6-4|TRBD2|TRBJ2-1
TGTGCCAGCAGCCCTGGGCTAGCGGGGGGGATGGATGAGCAGTTCTTC
CASSPGLAGGMDEQFF
>once|TRBV2|-|TRBJ1-2
TGTGCCAGCAGTGATCAACCCACAGGTGGCTACACCTTC
CASSDQPTGGYTF
>-|TRBV19|TRBD1|TRBJ1-4
TGTGCCAGTATCGGACAGGGTAAAGAAAAACTGTTTTTT
CASIGQGKEKLFF
>few|TRBV11-2|-|TRBJ2-7
TGTGCCAGCAGCTTATCCGGGAACGAGCAGTACTTC
CASSLSGNEQYF
>-|TRBV4-1|-|TRBJ1-2
TGCGCCAGCAGCCAAGTTTTCCCCCTCACAGGGAGCGGCTACACCTTC
CASSQVFPLTGSGYTF
>-|TRBV7-8|TRBD2|TRBJ2-5
TGTGCCAGCAGTAACGACCCTGGGGGTCCCGAGCGGGGGGCACAAGAGACCCAGTACTTC
CASSNDPGGPERGAQETQYF
>-|TRBV28|-|TRBJ1-1
TGTGCCACCAACAGCCTCATGAACACTGAAGCTTTCTTT
CATNSLMNTEAFF
>-|TRBV7-9|-|TRBJ1-1
TGTGCCAGCAGCTTGGTTGGAGAAAACACTGAAGCTTTCTTT
CASSLVGENTEAFF
>-|TRBV6-5|TRBD1|TRBJ2-7
TGTGCCAGCAGTTACTCCAGACAGGGCTCCTACGAGCAGTACTTC
CASSYSRQGSYEQYF
>-|TRBV29-1|-|TRBJ2-5
TGCAGCGTAAGGGGGTCCATCCTGGTCGAGACCCAGTACTTC
CSVRGSILVETQYF
>few|TRBV4-2|TRBD2|TRBJ2-2
TGTGCCAGCAGCCAAGAGGGAGGGGTTTATAACACCGGGGAGCTGTTTTTT
CASSQEGGVYNTGELFF
>few|TRBV28|-|TRBJ1-2
TGTGCCAGCAACGTGGTTGAGCGGCCCTATGGCTACACCTTC
CASNVVERPYGYTF
>-|TRBV6-7|TRBD1|TRBJ1-4
TGTGCCAGCAGAGGGACAGGGCGAGGAAAACTGTTTTTT
CASRGTGRGKLFF
>-|TRBV10-3|TRBD1|TRBJ2-4
TGTGCCATCAGTGGGACAGGACGGGTGATCATAGCCAAAAACATTCAGTACTTC
CAISGTGRVIIAKNIQYF
>once|TRBV9|-|TRBJ2-3
TGTGCCAGCAGCCCCTACACAGATACGCAGTATTTT
CASSPYTDTQYF
>-|TRBV13|TRBD2|TRBJ2-7
TGTGCCAGCAGCTTTGTTCGGGGGGGCCACGAGCAGTACTTC
CASSFVRGGHEQYF
>once|TRBV6-5|-|TRBJ2-5
TGTGCCAGCTTACGGCGGGGCCAAGAGACCCAGTACTTC
CASLRRGQETQYF
>-|TRBV7-9|TRBD1|TRBJ1-1
TGTGCCAGCAGGACCGGGACAGAGAACACTGAAGCTTTCTTT
CASRTGTENTEAFF
>-|TRBV7-9|-|TRBJ2-7
TGTGCCAGCACTCCAGGTAGCTCCTACGAGCAGTACTTC
CASTPGSSYEQYF
>-|TRBV7-9|-|TRBJ1-1
TGTGCCAGCAAGCGTGGCACCCACACTGAAGCTTTCTTT
CASKRGTHTEAFF
>-|TRBV4-1|TRBD1|TRBJ2-1
TGCGCCAGCAGCCACAAGGGACAGGGATTCGATGAGCAGTTCTTC
CASSHKGQGFDEQFF
>-|TRBV10-3|-|TRBJ1-3
TGTGCCATCAGTGATGATGTTCGGGTCGGCTCTGGAAACACCATATATTTT
CAISDDVRVGSGNTIYF
>once|TRBV4-3|TRBD1|TRBJ1-2
TGCGCCAGCAGCCCCGGGGACAGGGACAACTATGGCTACACCTTC
CASSPGDRDNYGYTF
>once|TRBV14|-|TRBJ2-5
TGTGCCAGCAGCCAAGCCTTTTGGACAGCGCAACAAGAGACCCAGTACTTC
CASSQAFWTAQQETQYF
>-|TRBV25-1|TRBD1|TRBJ2-1
TGTGCCAGCACGGGACAGGCGGATGAGCAGTTCTTC
CASTGQADEQFF
>-|TRBV4-1|TRBD1|TRBJ1-5
TGCGCCAGCAGCCAAGATTGGCAGGGGGCTAGCAATCAGCCCCAGCATTTT
CASSQDWQGASNQPQHF